The following is a T cell receptor (beta chain) sequence with its context. The clone's antigen remains unknown. No base quality information exists; no much larger clone differs at one position. CD8 naive samples consisted of CD45RO-negative cells that were positively selected for CCR7, yielding a CD45RA+CCR7+ population without TemRA cells. Donors were healthy HIV-negative adults with no recently reported acute infections or vaccinations. Only Caucasian adults living in Nashville, Tennessee, USA were represented among the donors. After blood collection by leukapheresis, PBMCs were isolated using Ficoll-Histopaque density gradient centrifugation and then cryopreserved in the vapor phase of liquid nitrogen. Analytical flow cytometry was used to check the purity and quantity of every magnetically sorted T cell population. Genomic DNA was isolated from every sorted fraction and measured by UV absorbance on a Nanodrop 2000c.

Based on the germline V gene, the CDR1 and CDR2 sequences are MGHRA and YSYEKL. The CDR3, from cysteine to phenylalanine, totals 15 residues. Left in the record is the CDR3 DNA by itself, 45 bases read in frame from the first base. Relative to germline, V is 1 base shorter and J is 4 bases shorter, with 13 bases between their ends. The data were obtained in a study of shared clonotypes between healthy human individuals (dated by TCRdb to 2020 to 2021). At the level of the whole study: The cohort included a few men and two women between 18 and 49 years of age. Per donor, three plates each were used for CD4 naive and CD4 memory, two for CD8 naive, and one for CD8 memory. To estimate repertoire size and how much clonotypes are shared between individuals, the study performed deep sequencing of blood TCR repertoires from 4 to 6 healthy adults. Libraries were prepared and TCR repertoires were sequenced by different laboratories using diverse techniques, in order to increase sequencing depth and limit assay-specific biases. Per donor, leukapheresis produced somewhere between about 0.9 and 9 billion PBMCs. Study-wide conclusions, independent of this receptor: Sampling was limited to blood, and TCR repertoires in tissue likely differ from TCR repertoires in blood. Naive subsets generally had larger estimated clonotype richness than memory subsets did. Sharing across a few donors was observed for approximately 4.6% of naive CD4, over 3% of naive CD8, about 2.3% of memory CD4, and around 0.44% of memory CD8 clonotypes. Based on pairwise subsampling, the degree of clonotype sharing among donors was expected to be affected by sequencing depth. Clonotypes shared by all four sorted-subset donors showed higher generation probabilities than non-shared clonotypes. Because the study included only a small number of donors, the genetic and exposure-history diversity represented was limited. Even with the large sequencing depth, rarefaction of the sorted-subset datasets indicated that sequencing was incomplete.

Using the deep immunoSEQ assay, multiplex PCR amplified TCR CDR3 regions from genomic DNA. Extracted genomic DNA from each cell subset was distributed evenly across all wells of several immunoSEQ 96-well plates, and each plate was treated as a replicate. Each replicate PCR for sorted subsets received roughly 0.2 ug genomic DNA, equal to roughly 29,000 T cell genomes. Purified libraries were measured with a Qubit 3.0 fluorometer, size-checked on a Bioanalyzer 2100, and measured again with the KAPA Library Quantification kit. Every immunoSEQ 96-well plate was sequenced on a separate single-read 150-cycle Illumina NextSeq 550 flow cell. The original pipeline was this. The immunoSEQ output contained only junctional sequences without quality scores, so filtering could not match that applied to full-length reads. Sequences were annotated with PyIR, a Python wrapper for IgBLAST v1.9, using IMGT germline references to assign V/J genes and CDR3. Reads were filtered out if the reads had weak V/J assignments (E-value above 1e-6), no CDR3, stop codons, out-of-frame junctions, or ambiguous translated residues. V3J clonotypes were defined as sequences sharing an identical inferred V gene, J gene, and CDR3 amino acid sequence. To compute the percentage overlap between repertoires, the number of shared unique clonotypes was divided by the size of the smaller repertoire. Three approaches were used to assess repertoire richness: RTK rarefaction, the Chao1 estimator, and Recon v2.1 estimates of unobserved clonotypes. OLGA was used to compute generation probabilities for all TCRbeta clonotypes that the gDNA method yielded from four donors. Here the immuneACCESS table is served through TCRdb, limited to in-frame sequences with V and J called. Missing clones are a known gap in these copies; in checked studies unresolved V genes cover under half, and the rest lacks a known reason. That table supplies the V and J calls and clone size; D and trimming were determined from the DNA. The sample profile shows around 2,000,000 clones; approximately 94% of them were found once. Of the sample, 1% to 1.5% is held by the ten largest clones.

This receptor was obtained from a man between 18 and 35 years old in good health. The chain joins TRBV4-1 to TRBJ1-2; 6 matching bases give a weak D call of TRBD1. Sequenced sample: naive CD8+ T cells sorted from blood. The cell subset or site label on this specimen signifies: CD45RA+CCR7+. The CDR3 loop reads CASSQGDGGPYGYTF. Read as DNA, the sequence is TGCGCCAGCAGCCAAGGGGACGGGGGCCCCTATGGCTACACCTTC.